The source of this T cell receptor (beta chain) is a study of graft-versus-host responses after intestinal transplantation. Study-wide context: Recipients received multivisceral, liver-intestinal, or isolated intestinal transplants. Findings and limits, study-wide: Those patients showing graft-donor T cell macrochimerism displayed high graft-versus-host to host-versus-graft clonal ratios in allografts. Marrow from the recipient contained GvH clones, some of which had appeared first in ileum or blood.

The repertoire was sequenced with immunoSEQ multiplex PCR; TCRdb's copy has only in-frame clones and lacks some. The data show tens of thousands of clones, with around nine tenths seen just once and under 6.5% held by the top ten. Concerning this clone: What it binds is not known.

There are 15 residues in the CDR3. Trimming stripped 0 bases from V and 3 bases from J, with 9 bases between. Germline V gene sequence: CDR1 LNHNV, CDR2 YYDKDF (reference sequence). Sequencing used unstimulated CD8+ T cells sorted from spleen or lymph node cells, obtained before intestinal transplant. This clonotype was sampled from a human donor who received an intestinal transplant. The gene calls are TRBV15 and TRBJ1-3; weak D call: TRBD1 (5 bases). The CDR3 sequence: CATSRDGGVGNTIYF. CDR3 coding DNA: TGTGCCACCAGCAGAGATGGGGGGGTTGGAAACACCATATATTTT. Using reference TRBV15 and TRBJ1-3 for the parts outside the CDR3, the full variable domain is DAMVIQNPRYQVTQFGKPVTLSCSQTLNHNVMYWYQQKSSQAPKLLFHYYDKDFNNEADTPDNFQSRRPNTSFCFLDIRSPGLGDTAMYLCATSRDGGVGNTIYFGEGSWLTVV.